This T cell receptor (beta chain) was retrieved from a study of T cells in Graves' hyperthyroidism and ophthalmopathy. Findings and limits, study-wide: Ophthalmopathy was distinguished from stable hyperthyroidism by 13 V-J signatures.

About this clonotype: Antigen unknown.

Amplification yielded TCR beta CDR3 regions, with RNA transcripts as the source. The HTBI primer set drove a first-round RT-PCR of the TCR CDR3. TCRdb fed the multiplex PCR reads into MiXCR, producing one record per CDR3 protein. This table holds hundreds of thousands of distinct CDR3 sequences, approximately 14% found once. Trimming removed 4 bases at V and 3 bases at J, with 15 bases between. CDR3 size: 15 residues. Material: blood. The receptor comes from a woman aged 18-29 years with Graves' hyperthyroidism. The chain is built from TRBV12-3 or TRBV12-4 and TRBJ2-5; TRBD1 might be the D (5 bases). For the CDR3, the DNA is TGTGCCAGCAGTTCTTTCAGGGCGATAAAAGAGACCCAGTACTTC. It encodes CASSSFRAIKETQYF.